The 16 T cell receptor beta chains below come from one sample, sequenced in a study of PD-1 blockade in mismatch repair-deficient tumors. Using immunoSEQ multiplex PCR, the repertoire was profiled, and TCRdb retains in-frame clones only, with some absent. The data contain about 120,000 clones, around three quarters of them singletons. The source material was peripheral blood, sampled approximately 14 months after starting pembrolizumab. These receptors were taken from an adult with mismatch repair-deficient cancer.

The V and J genes are TRBV10-1 and TRBJ2-1; D not certain. The CDR3 consists of 13 residues. CDR1 and CDR2 from the germline V gene are WNHNN and SYGVQD (reference sequence). Between the trimmed V and J ends, which lost 3 bases and 0 bases, there was a span of 3 bases. CDR3 sequence reads: CASSDSSYNEQFF. In nucleotides, the CDR3 is TGCGCCAGCAGTGACAGCTCCTACAATGAGCAGTTCTTC.

The gene calls are TRBV27 and TRBJ2-2, with 8 bases fitting TRBD1. The CDR3 has 15 residues. The V gene end was trimmed by 2 bases and the J gene end by 7 bases; junction bases not matched to a gene: 6. Germline V CDR1 and CDR2: MNHEY, SMNVEV (reference sequence). CDR3 loop: CASSLAGGANGELFF. The CDR3, as DNA: TGTGCCAGCAGTTTAGCAGGGGGCGCAAACGGGGAGCTGTTTTTT.

V gene TRBV19 combines with J gene TRBJ2-2, with 7 nucleotides matching TRBD2. This CDR3 region has 15 residues. The V gene end was trimmed by 7 bases and the J gene end by 2 bases; junction bases not matched to a gene: 7. CDR1 and CDR2 (germline): LNHDA, SQIVND (reference sequence). CDR3 loop: CASTGGSINTGELFF. For the CDR3, the DNA is TGTGCCAGTACAGGCGGGAGTATCAACACCGGGGAGCTGTTTTTT.

The rearrangement uses TRBV18 and TRBJ2-7; tentative D call: TRBD1 (5 bases). Germline values: CDR1 KGHSH, CDR2 LQKENI. This CDR3 spans 13 amino acids. Trimming shortened V by 6 bases and J by 6 bases, and 15 bases separated the two germline ends. The DNA of the CDR3 is TGTGCCAGCTCTGGGGCCGTAGGGGCCGAGCAGTACTTC. Its translation: CASSGAVGAEQYF.

V and J are TRBV7-3 and TRBJ2-2; TRBD2 is a possible D gene (5 bases). CDR1 and CDR2 (germline): SGHTA, FQGTGA. The V end lost 5 bases, the J end lost 3 bases, and 19 bases lay between the germline ends. The CDR3 has 17 residues. The CDR3 protein is CASSPPRGYGHTGELFF. CDR3 DNA: TGTGCCAGCAGCCCCCCCAGAGGGTATGGTCACACCGGGGAGCTGTTTTTT.

The rearrangement uses TRBV5-8 and TRBJ2-6; D might be TRBD2 (6 bases). Germline V gene lookup returns CDR1 SGHTS and CDR2 YDEGEE. V was shortened by 4 bases and J by 2 bases, with 16 bases between the two germline ends. The CDR3 length is 17 residues. The CDR3 sequence is CASSRRVVGAGANVLTF. CDR3 nucleotide sequence: TGTGCCAGCAGCCGGAGGGTGGTGGGGGCTGGGGCCAACGTCCTGACTTTC.

This chain links TRBV7-9 with TRBJ2-5; 10 bases agree with TRBD1. Germline V gene sequence: CDR1 SEHNR, CDR2 FQNEAQ (reference sequence). This CDR3 has 17 residues. The J segment lost 2 bases and the V segment lost 6 bases, leaving 12 bases of the junction unmatched. The CDR3 region has the DNA TGTGCCAGCAGGCCTGGACAGGGGGACTTTATACAAGAGACCCAGTACTTC. It is translated as CASRPGQGDFIQETQYF.

V and J are TRBV9 and TRBJ2-2, with 8 bases fitting TRBD1. The CDR3 length is 16 residues. Germline-derived CDR1 and CDR2 are SGDLS and YYNGEE. With 3 bases clipped from V and 7 bases from J, the junction kept 11 bases outside the gene matches. The CDR3 DNA follows: TGTGCCAGCAGCGCCTCGGGACAGGTTTTCGGCGGGGAGCTGTTTTTT. It codes for CASSASGQVFGGELFF.

The rearrangement uses TRBV7-8 and TRBJ1-3; D unclear. CDR3 length equals 13 residues. Germline values: CDR1 SGHVS, CDR2 FQNEAQ. The V end was cut by 5 bases, the J end by 3 bases, with 8 bases between. The CDR3, as DNA: TGTGCCAGCAGCCCCCCCTATGGAAACACCATATATTTT. The encoded protein is CASSPPYGNTIYF.

The chain uses TRBV5-1 and TRBJ2-7; perhaps TRBD1 as D (6 bases). Looked up from germline, CDR1 is SGHRS and CDR2 is YFSETQ. The CDR3 consists of 17 residues. Trimming stripped 3 bases from V and 4 bases from J, with 23 bases between. The DNA for the CDR3 is TGCGCCAGCAGCTCCAGGGGCCGCCAAGCTGGGGCGTACGAGCAGTACTTC. It translates to CASSSRGRQAGAYEQYF.

The genes are TRBV7-2 and TRBJ1-2; D remains ambiguous. The CDR3 totals 14 residues. V lost 6 bases, J lost 4 bases, and 15 bases lay in between. Germline V gene data show CDR1 as SGHTA and CDR2 as FQGNSA. The CDR3 loop is CASRRATTLYGYTF. For the CDR3, the DNA is TGTGCCAGCAGAAGAGCGACTACCCTCTATGGCTACACCTTC.

The rearrangement links TRBV6-5 to TRBJ2-5; the match to TRBD1 covers 7 bases. CDR1 is MNHEY and CDR2 is SVGAGI in the germline V gene. This CDR3 has 14 residues. The ends lost 5 bases at V and 5 bases at J; junction bases unmatched: 8. The CDR3 loop is CASSPMTGMETQYF. The CDR3 region has the DNA TGTGCCAGCAGTCCAATGACAGGGATGGAGACCCAGTACTTC.

This clone was picked up a small number of times. The rearrangement links TRBV7-2 to TRBJ2-3, with 7 bases lining up with TRBD2. Germline loops: CDR1 SGHTA, CDR2 FQGNSA. The J segment lost 0 bases and the V segment lost 5 bases, leaving 14 bases of the junction unmatched. The CDR3 is made up of 18 amino acids. The CDR3 loop reads CASSPLKSGVRSTDTQYF. CDR3 in DNA: TGTGCCAGCAGCCCACTTAAAAGCGGGGTTAGGAGCACAGATACGCAGTATTTT.

This clone occurred once. V usage is TRBV6-6 and J usage is TRBJ2-7, with 10 nucleotides matching TRBD2. Germline values: CDR1 MNHNY, CDR2 SVGAGI (reference sequence). This CDR3 contains 13 residues. Germline trimming cut 6 bases from V and 3 bases from J; bases unmatched to any gene: 2. The CDR3 spells CASRLAGYYEQYF. CDR3 in DNA: TGTGCCAGCAGACTAGCGGGATACTACGAGCAGTACTTC.

The chain has TRBV9 and TRBJ2-1; a possible D gene is TRBD1 (6 bases). Germline CDR1 is SGDLS and CDR2 is YYNGEE. V lost 2 bases, J lost 0 bases, and 9 bases lay in between. The CDR3 runs 15 residues. The chain's CDR3 is CASSVMTGSYNEQFF. The CDR3 DNA reads as TGTGCCAGCAGCGTCATGACAGGCTCCTACAATGAGCAGTTCTTC.

In DNA, the CDR3 is TGCGCCAGCAGCTTGGCGGGGGAGGGTGGCTACACCTTC. Translating it yields CASSLAGEGGYTF. This chain connects TRBV5-1 to TRBJ1-2; D might be TRBD1 (5 bases). Trimming removed 0 bases at V and 7 bases at J, with 10 bases between. Germline CDR1 reads SGHRS; CDR2 reads YFSETQ. The CDR3 has 13 amino acids. The whole variable domain, filled in from reference TRBV5-1 and TRBJ1-2, reads KAGVTQTPRYLIKTRGQQVTLSCSPISGHRSVSWYQQTPGQGLQFLFEYFSETQRNKGNFPGRFSGRQFSNSRSEMNVSTLELGDSALYLCASSLAGEGGYTFGSGTRLTVV.